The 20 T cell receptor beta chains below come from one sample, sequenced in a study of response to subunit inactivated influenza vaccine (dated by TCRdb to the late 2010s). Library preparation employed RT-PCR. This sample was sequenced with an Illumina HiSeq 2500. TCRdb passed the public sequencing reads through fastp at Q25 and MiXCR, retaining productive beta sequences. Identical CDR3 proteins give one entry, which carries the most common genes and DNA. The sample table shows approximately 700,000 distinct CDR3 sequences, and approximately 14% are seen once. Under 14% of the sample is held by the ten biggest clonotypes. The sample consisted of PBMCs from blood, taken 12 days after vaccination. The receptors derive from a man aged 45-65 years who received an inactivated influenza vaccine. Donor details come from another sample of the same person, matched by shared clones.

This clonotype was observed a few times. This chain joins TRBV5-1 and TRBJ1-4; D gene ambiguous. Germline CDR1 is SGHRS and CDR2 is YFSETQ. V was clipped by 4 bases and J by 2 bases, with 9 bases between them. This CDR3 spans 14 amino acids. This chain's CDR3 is CASSTQGTNEKLFF. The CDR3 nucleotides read TGCGCCAGCAGCACTCAAGGCACTAATGAAAAACTGTTTTTT.

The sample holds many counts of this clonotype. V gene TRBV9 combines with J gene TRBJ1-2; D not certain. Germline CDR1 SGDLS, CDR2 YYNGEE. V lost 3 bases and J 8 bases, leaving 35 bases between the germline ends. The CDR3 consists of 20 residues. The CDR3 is CASSAGANPSAGFGVRGYTF. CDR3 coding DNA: TGTGCCAGCAGCGCTGGTGCAAATCCTTCGGCAGGCTTTGGGGTTCGGGGCTACACCTTC. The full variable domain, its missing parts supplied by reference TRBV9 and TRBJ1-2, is DSGVTQTPKHLITATGQRVTLRCSPRSGDLSVYWYQQSLDQGLQFLIQYYNGEERAKGNILERFSAQQFPDLHSELNLSSLELGDSALYFCASSAGANPSAGFGVRGYTFGSGTRLTVV.

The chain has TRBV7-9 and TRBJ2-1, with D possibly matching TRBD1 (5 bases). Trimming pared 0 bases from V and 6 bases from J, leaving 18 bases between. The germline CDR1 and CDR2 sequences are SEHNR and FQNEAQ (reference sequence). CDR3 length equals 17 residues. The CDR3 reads CASSLALLSAGPNEQFF. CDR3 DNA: TGTGCCAGCAGCTTAGCGCTTCTTTCGGCAGGGCCCAATGAGCAGTTCTTC.

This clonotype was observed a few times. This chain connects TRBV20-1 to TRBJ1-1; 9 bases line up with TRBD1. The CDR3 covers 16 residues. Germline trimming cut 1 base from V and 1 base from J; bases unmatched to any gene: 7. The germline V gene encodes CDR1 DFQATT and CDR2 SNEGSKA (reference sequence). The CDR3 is CSARVGTGWQNTEAFF. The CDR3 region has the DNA TGCAGTGCTAGAGTAGGGACAGGGTGGCAGAACACTGAAGCTTTCTTT.

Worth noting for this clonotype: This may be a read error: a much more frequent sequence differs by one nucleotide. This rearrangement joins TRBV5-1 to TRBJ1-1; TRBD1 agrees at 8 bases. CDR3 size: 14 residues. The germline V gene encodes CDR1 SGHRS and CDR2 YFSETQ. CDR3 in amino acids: CDSSLTGGRTEAFF. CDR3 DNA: TGCGACAGCAGCCTAACAGGGGGGAGGACTGAAGCTTTCTTT.

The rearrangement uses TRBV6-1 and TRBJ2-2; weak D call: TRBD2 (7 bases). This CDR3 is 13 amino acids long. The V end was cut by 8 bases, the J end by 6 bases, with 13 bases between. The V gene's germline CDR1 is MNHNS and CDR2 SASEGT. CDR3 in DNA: TGTGCCAGCGCCTCGGGGGGCCCCGGGGAGCTGTTTTTT. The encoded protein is CASASGGPGELFF.

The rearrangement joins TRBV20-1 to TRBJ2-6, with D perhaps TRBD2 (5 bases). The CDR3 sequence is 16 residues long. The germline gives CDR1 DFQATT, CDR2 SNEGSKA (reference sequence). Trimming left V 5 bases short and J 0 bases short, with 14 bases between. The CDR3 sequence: CSAPQEGYSGANVLTF. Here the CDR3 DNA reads TGCAGTGCTCCTCAAGAGGGTTACTCTGGGGCCAACGTCCTGACTTTC.

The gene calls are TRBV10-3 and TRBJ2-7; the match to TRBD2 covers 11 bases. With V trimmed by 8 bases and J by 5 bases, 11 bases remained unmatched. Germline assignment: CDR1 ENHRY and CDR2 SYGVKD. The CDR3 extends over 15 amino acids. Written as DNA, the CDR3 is TGTGCCATCGCGCTAGCGGGAGGTCTCGGGAACGAGCAGTACTTC. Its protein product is CAIALAGGLGNEQYF.

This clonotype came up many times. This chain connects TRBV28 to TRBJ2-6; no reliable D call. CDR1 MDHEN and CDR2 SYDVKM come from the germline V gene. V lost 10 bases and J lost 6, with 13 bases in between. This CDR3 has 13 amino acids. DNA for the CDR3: TGTGCCATTCAGGACCCGCAGGCCAACGTCCTGACTTTC. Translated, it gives CAIQDPQANVLTF.

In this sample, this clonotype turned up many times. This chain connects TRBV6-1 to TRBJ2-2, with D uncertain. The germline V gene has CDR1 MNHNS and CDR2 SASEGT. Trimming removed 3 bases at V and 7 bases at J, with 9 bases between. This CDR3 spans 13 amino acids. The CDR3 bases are TGTGCCAGCAGTGAGGTACCCGGCGGGGAGCTGTTTTTT. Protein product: CASSEVPGGELFF.

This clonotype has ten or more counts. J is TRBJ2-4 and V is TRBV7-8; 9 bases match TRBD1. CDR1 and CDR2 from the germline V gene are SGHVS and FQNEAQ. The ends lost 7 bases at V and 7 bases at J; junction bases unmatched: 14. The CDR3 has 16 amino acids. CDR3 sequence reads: CASTKATGTGLNIQYF. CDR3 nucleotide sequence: TGTGCCAGCACCAAAGCCACCGGGACAGGGTTGAACATTCAGTACTTC.

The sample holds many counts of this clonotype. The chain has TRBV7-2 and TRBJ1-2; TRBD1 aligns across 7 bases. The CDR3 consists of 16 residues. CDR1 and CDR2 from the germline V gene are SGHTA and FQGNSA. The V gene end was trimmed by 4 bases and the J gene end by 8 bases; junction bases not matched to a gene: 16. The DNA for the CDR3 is TGTGCCAGCAGCTCCAATTTAGGGACAGCCCTGGTGGGCTACACCTTC. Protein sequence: CASSSNLGTALVGYTF.

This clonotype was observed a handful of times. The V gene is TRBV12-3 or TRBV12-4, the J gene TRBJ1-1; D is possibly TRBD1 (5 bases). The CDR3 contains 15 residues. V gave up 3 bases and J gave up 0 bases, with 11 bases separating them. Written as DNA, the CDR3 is TGTGCCAGCAGTTTTCCAGGGACCATGAACACTGAAGCTTTCTTT. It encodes CASSFPGTMNTEAFF.

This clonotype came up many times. CDR3 sequence: CASSQDGGNTEAFF. The CDR3 DNA is TGCGCCAGCAGCCAAGATGGAGGGAACACTGAAGCTTTCTTT. The chain employs TRBV4-1 and TRBJ1-1; no clear D gene. Looked up from germline, CDR1 is MGHRA and CDR2 is YSYEKL. Trimming stripped 0 bases from V and 1 base from J, with 6 bases between. The CDR3 covers 14 residues.

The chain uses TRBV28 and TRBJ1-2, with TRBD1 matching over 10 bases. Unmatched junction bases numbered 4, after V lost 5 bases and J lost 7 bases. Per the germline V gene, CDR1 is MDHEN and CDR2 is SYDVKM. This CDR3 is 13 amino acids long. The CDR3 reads CASSLDRGLGYTF. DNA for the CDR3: TGTGCCAGCAGTCTTGACAGGGGGCTTGGCTACACCTTC.

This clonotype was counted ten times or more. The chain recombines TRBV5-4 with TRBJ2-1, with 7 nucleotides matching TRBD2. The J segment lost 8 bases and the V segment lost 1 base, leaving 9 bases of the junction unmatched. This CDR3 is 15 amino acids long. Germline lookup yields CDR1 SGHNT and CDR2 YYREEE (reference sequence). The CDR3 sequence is CASSLNSGIAHEQFF. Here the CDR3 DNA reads TGTGCCAGCAGCTTGAACAGCGGGATCGCCCATGAGCAGTTCTTC.

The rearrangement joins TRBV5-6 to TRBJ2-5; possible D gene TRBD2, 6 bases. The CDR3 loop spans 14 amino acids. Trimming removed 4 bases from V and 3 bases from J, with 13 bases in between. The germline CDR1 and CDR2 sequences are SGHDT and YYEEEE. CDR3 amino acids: CASSHWEAEETQYF. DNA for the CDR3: TGTGCCAGCAGCCACTGGGAGGCAGAAGAGACCCAGTACTTC.

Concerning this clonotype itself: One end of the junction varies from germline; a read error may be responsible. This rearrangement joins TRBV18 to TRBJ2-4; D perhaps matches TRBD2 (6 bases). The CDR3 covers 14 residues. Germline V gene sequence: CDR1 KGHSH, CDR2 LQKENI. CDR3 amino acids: CASSPREAKNIQYF. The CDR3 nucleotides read TGTGCCAGCTCCCCACGGGAGGCCAAAAACATTCAGTACTTC.

The CDR3 nucleotides read TGTGCCAGCAGCCAAGGATTTAGCCGTACCTACGAGCAGTACTTC. Its protein is CASSQGFSRTYEQYF. This chain links TRBV4-2 with TRBJ2-7; D uncertain. The germline CDR1 and CDR2 sequences are LGHNA and YNFKEQ. The V and J ends lost 1 base and 2 bases respectively, with 12 bases between them. The CDR3 is made up of 15 amino acids.

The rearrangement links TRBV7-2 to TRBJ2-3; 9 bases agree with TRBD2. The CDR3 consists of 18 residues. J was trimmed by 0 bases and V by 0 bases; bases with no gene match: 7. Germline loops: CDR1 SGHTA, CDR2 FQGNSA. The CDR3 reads CASSLALSSGTSTDTQYF. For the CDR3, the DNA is TGTGCCAGCAGCTTAGCGCTTTCTAGCGGGACTAGCACAGATACGCAGTATTTT.